This TCR beta chain was observed in a study of radiation and T cells in renal cell carcinoma. Whole-study results and caveats: From baseline, blood top tumor clonotypes peaked at 2 weeks post-radiation. Irradiated tumors had higher TCR clonality than control tumors. Tumor samples were small regions of approximately 0.92 g.

Only in-frame clones appear in the TCRdb table, and some are missing; sequencing was by immunoSEQ multiplex PCR. This table holds about 18,000 clones, around 55% found once. The V segment lost 4 bases and the J segment 3 bases; nucleotides outside the gene matches: 6. This CDR3 is built from 15 residues. The germline CDR1 and CDR2 sequences are SGHRS and YFSETQ. The treatment is: 15 Gy SBRT to primary tumor, nephrectomy 4 weeks later. Nephrectomy followed 15 Gy stereotactic body radiation by 4 weeks. Concerning this clone: Its antigen is still unknown.

The chain employs TRBV5-1 and TRBJ2-3; 9 bases line up with TRBD1. The sequenced sample was tumor tissue, obtained from a patient whose treatment included radiotherapy and nephrectomy. This clonotype originated in a man aged 50-59 years with renal cell carcinoma. This chain's CDR3 is CASSPPGQGTDTQYF. CDR3 in DNA: TGCGCCAGCAGCCCGCCGGGACAGGGAACAGATACGCAGTATTTT.